This entry lists 24 T cell receptor beta chains sequenced from one sample in a study of T cells in Graves' hyperthyroidism and ophthalmopathy (dated by TCRdb to about 2019). Library construction relied on multiplex PCR. The listed sequencing device is Illumina HiSeq 2000. The TCR beta CDR3 regions were amplified from RNA transcripts. A first-round RT-PCR of the TCR CDR3 used the HTBI primer set with the Qiagen OneStep RT-PCR kit. TCRdb reprocessing: public reads trimmed at Q25 with fastp, clones called with MiXCR, in-frame beta chains kept. Records with the same CDR3 protein are collapsed into one entry carrying the most frequent genes and DNA. The sample data list about 570,000 distinct CDR3 sequences, and 46% of these were observed just once. 15% to 20% of the sample goes to the ten largest clones. The source material was peripheral blood or thyroid tissue (not recorded which). The receptor source for this set is an adult woman with Graves' disease, either hyperthyroidism or ophthalmopathy (not recorded which).

This chain links TRBV2 with TRBJ1-6; no clear D. Looked up from germline, CDR1 is SNHLY and CDR2 is FYNNEI. This CDR3 region has 13 residues. Trimming pared 2 bases from V and 10 bases from J, leaving 9 bases between. CDR3 amino acids: CASSERIESPLHF. CDR3 DNA sequence: TGTGCCAGCAGTGAAAGGATCGAATCACCCCTCCACTTT.

In this sample, this clonotype turned up a few times. A read error is likely, as this CDR3 ends without the conserved phenylalanine or tryptophan. No DNA is shown, since the ends of the CDR3 on it are uncertain; the CDR3 is the one TCRdb lists. The chain carries TRBV20-1 and TRBJ2-7; the table's D call of TRBD2 was not tested on the DNA. The CDR3 comprises 9 residues, both ends counted. Germline V CDR1 and CDR2: DFQATT, SNEGSKA (reference sequence). CDR3 sequence: CSARTGRES.

This clonotype was picked up many times. The gene calls are TRBV14 and TRBJ2-7; D is perhaps TRBD1 or TRBD2 (5 bases each). This CDR3 spans 14 amino acids. CDR1 and CDR2 (germline): SGHDN, FVKESK. The V end was cut by 1 base, the J end by 5 bases, with 12 bases between. The CDR3 reads CASSQGGDRHEQYF. CDR3 in DNA: TGTGCCAGCAGCCAAGGAGGGGACCGCCACGAGCAGTACTTC.

This clonotype was seen at least ten times. This chain uses TRBV7-9 with TRBJ1-5; 8 bases line up with TRBD1. CDR1 is SEHNR, CDR2 FQNEAQ, per germline (reference sequence). CDR3 size: 16 residues. V gave up 2 bases and J gave up 4 bases; unmatched junction bases: 7. CDR3 region: CASSLSRRGRNQPQHF. The DNA of the CDR3 is TGTGCCAGCAGCTTAAGTCGCAGGGGGCGAAATCAGCCCCAGCATTTT.

Worth noting for this clonotype: Just one base apart from a much larger clone, this may be a read error. This CDR3 is missing its conserved last phenylalanine or tryptophan, likely due to a read error. The chain combines TRBV14 with TRBJ1-3; D gene ambiguous. The CDR3 extends over 15 amino acids. The germline CDR1 and CDR2 sequences are SGHDN and FVKESK. V was shortened by 1 base and J by 0 bases, with 7 bases between the two germline ends. CDR3 in amino acids: CASSQGRSSGNTIYS. Written as DNA, the CDR3 is TGTGCCAGCAGCCAAGGACGGAGCTCTGGAAACACCATATATTCT.

CDR3 in amino acids: CAIGQGNEKLFF. CDR3 coding DNA: TGTGCCATCGGACAGGGGAATGAAAAACTGTTTTTT. The rearrangement joins TRBV10-3 to TRBJ1-4; 9 positions match TRBD1. The CDR3 length is 12 residues. The V and J ends lost 8 bases and 5 bases, in that order; junction bases with no gene match: 0. Germline V gene data show CDR1 as ENHRY and CDR2 as SYGVKD.

J is TRBJ2-5 and V is TRBV9, with D perhaps matching TRBD2 (6 bases). V lost 4 bases, J lost 9 bases, and 16 bases lay in between. This CDR3 comprises 13 residues. Germline assignment: CDR1 SGDLS and CDR2 YYNGEE. CDR3 sequence (DNA): TGTGCCAGCAGCTATCTCACCTCGGGGGCCCAGTACTTC. Translating it yields CASSYLTSGAQYF. The full variable domain, its missing parts supplied by reference TRBV9 and TRBJ2-5, is DSGVTQTPKHLITATGQRVTLRCSPRSGDLSVYWYQQSLDQGLQFLIQYYNGEERAKGNILERFSAQQFPDLHSELNLSSLELGDSALYFCASSYLTSGAQYFGPGTRLLVL.

CDR3 coding DNA: TGTGCCAGCAGCCCTAAGTCCCGGGGTAGCGGGAGATTCTCCTACGAGCAGTACTTC. Amino acids: CASSPKSRGSGRFSYEQYF. The chain is built from TRBV7-9 and TRBJ2-7; the match to TRBD2 covers 9 bases. The CDR3 covers 19 residues. Germline CDR1 and CDR2: SEHNR and FQNEAQ (reference sequence). The junction had 17 bases not matched to a gene; V was cut back by 5 bases and J by 0 bases. Full variable domain (rest looked up from reference TRBV7-9 and TRBJ2-7): DTGVSQNPRHKITKRGQNVTFRCDPISEHNRLYWYRQTLGQGPEFLTYFQNEAQLEKSRLLSDRFSAERPKGSFSTLEIQRTEQGDSAMYLCASSPKSRGSGRFSYEQYFGPGTRLTVT.

In this sample, this clonotype turned up a few times. The genes are TRBV28 and TRBJ1-5; tentatively, D is TRBD1 (5 bases). Germline V CDR1 and CDR2: MDHEN, SYDVKM. The V gene lost 7 bases and the J gene lost 1 base, with 17 bases spanning the gap. This CDR3 has 16 amino acids. CDR3 residues: CASTLAGYISNQPQHF. The DNA of the CDR3 is TGTGCCAGCACCCTCGCAGGGTACATCAGCAATCAGCCCCAGCATTTT.

This clonotype was counted many times. The chain carries TRBV19 and TRBJ2-2; possibly TRBD2 for D (5 bases). V gave up 4 bases and J gave up 0 bases, with 9 bases separating them. Germline V gene lookup returns CDR1 LNHDA and CDR2 SQIVND (reference sequence). The length of the CDR3 is 15 residues. The CDR3 here is CASSRDGTNTGELFF. CDR3 in DNA: TGTGCCAGTAGTAGAGACGGGACGAACACCGGGGAGCTGTTTTTT.

This clonotype was counted a single time. The CDR3 nucleotides read TGTGCCACCAGCAGTGTAGGGGTGAATGAGCAGTTCTTC. Its translation is CATSSVGVNEQFF. This chain links TRBV15 with TRBJ2-5; D is possibly TRBD1 (5 bases). The J call may be mistaken, given a closer DNA end match to TRBJ2-1. Germline V gene data show CDR1 as LNHNV and CDR2 as YYDKDF (reference sequence). The CDR3 covers 13 residues.

V is TRBV11-2 and J is TRBJ2-2; a possible D gene is TRBD2 (5 bases). Germline V gives CDR1 SGHAT, CDR2 FQNNGV. CDR3 length equals 13 residues. Between the trimmed V and J ends, which lost 2 bases and 8 bases, there was a span of 9 bases. CDR3 sequence reads: CASSLMSGGELFF. The CDR3, as DNA: TGTGCCAGCAGCTTAATGTCGGGAGGGGAGCTGTTTTTT.

The chain carries TRBV12-3 or TRBV12-4 and TRBJ2-5; TRBD1 agrees at 9 bases. Trimming cost V 6 bases and J 4 bases; bases outside gene matches: 3. The CDR3 totals 13 residues. CDR3 DNA: TGTGCCAGCAGGGGGACAGGGATAGAGACCCAGTACTTC. Its protein is CASRGTGIETQYF.

The rearrangement uses TRBV19 and TRBJ1-1; D is possibly TRBD1 (5 bases). V gave up 4 bases and J gave up 12 bases, with 27 bases separating them. Germline CDR1 reads LNHDA; CDR2 reads SQIVND (reference sequence). This CDR3 contains 16 residues. The CDR3 is CASSRGYSGANVLTFF. The CDR3 nucleotides read TGTGCCAGTAGTAGGGGGTACTCTGGGGCCAACGTCCTGACTTTCTTT.

V and J are TRBV9 and TRBJ2-5; the match to TRBD1 covers 11 bases. The germline V gene encodes CDR1 SGDLS and CDR2 YYNGEE. J gave up 5 bases and V 5 bases, and 8 bases lay outside the gene matches. The CDR3 has 15 residues. Here the CDR3 DNA reads TGTGCCAGCAGTGCTCGGACAGGGGGCTGGGAGACCCAGTACTTC. Amino acid sequence: CASSARTGGWETQYF.

This clonotype has a count of ten or more. The chain combines TRBV5-1 with TRBJ2-7; 8 bases are shared with TRBD2. Trimming cost V 4 bases and J 7 bases; bases outside gene matches: 10. Germline CDR1 is SGHRS and CDR2 is YFSETQ. CDR3 length equals 14 residues. The CDR3 loop reads CASSEGLGAGEQYF. DNA for the CDR3: TGCGCCAGCAGCGAGGGACTAGGAGCGGGGGAGCAGTACTTC.

This clonotype occurred many times. The DNA of the CDR3 is TGCAGCGTTGGAGCGGGAGCCTACGAGCAGTACTTC. The encoded protein is CSVGAGAYEQYF. The genes are TRBV29-1 and TRBJ2-7, with 8 positions matching TRBD2. V lost 4 bases, J lost 2 bases, and 1 base stayed unmatched. CDR3 size: 12 residues. Germline V gene lookup returns CDR1 SQVTM and CDR2 ANQGSEA.

This clonotype has ten or more counts. The junction does not match germline at one end; this may be a read error. The chain combines TRBV5-1 with TRBJ2-7, with 10 positions matching TRBD1. The CDR3 has 13 residues. The V gene's germline CDR1 is SGHRS and CDR2 YFSETQ. The CDR3 is CASSRGQGNEQYF. The CDR3 DNA reads as TGTGCCAGCAGCCGGGGACAGGGGAACGAGCAGTACTTC. The full variable domain, its missing parts supplied by reference TRBV5-1 and TRBJ2-7, is KAGVTQTPRYLIKTRGQQVTLSCSPISGHRSVSWYQQTPGQGLQFLFEYFSETQRNKGNFPGRFSGRQFSNSRSEMNVSTLELGDSALYLCASSRGQGNEQYFGPGTRLTVT.

The chain carries TRBV2 and TRBJ1-2; 8 bases align to TRBD1. The CDR3 is 12 residues long. The germline gives CDR1 SNHLY, CDR2 FYNNEI. V shed 6 bases and J 12 bases; nucleotides not matched to a gene: 9. CDR3 sequence (DNA): TGTGCCAGCAGCTACCAAGGACAGGGCAACACCTTC. Amino acids: CASSYQGQGNTF.

This clonotype was picked up many times. The gene calls are TRBV7-6 and TRBJ1-4; D perhaps matches TRBD1 (6 bases). V shed 5 bases and J shed 5 bases, with 18 bases lying between them. The germline V gene encodes CDR1 SGHVS and CDR2 FNYEAQ. The CDR3 extends over 16 amino acids. The CDR3, as DNA: TGTGCCAGCAGCCCTAGCGTGGGGGACATGAATGAAAAACTGTTTTTT. Translated: CASSPSVGDMNEKLFF. Supplemented by reference TRBV7-6 and TRBJ1-4, the full variable domain reads GAGVSQSPRYKVTKRGQDVALRCDPISGHVSLYWYRQALGQGPEFLTYFNYEAQQDKSGLPNDRFSAERPEGSISTLTIQRTEQRDSAMYRCASSPSVGDMNEKLFFGSGTQLSVL.

This clonotype was seen many times. V usage is TRBV6-5 and J usage is TRBJ1-1; weak D call: TRBD1 (5 bases). V was cut by 2 bases and J by 1 base, with 11 bases left in between. The CDR3 has 15 amino acids. From germline, CDR1 is MNHEY and CDR2 SVGAGI. The CDR3 spells CASSYDGHQNTEAFF. The CDR3 nucleotides read TGTGCCAGCAGTTACGACGGACACCAGAACACTGAAGCTTTCTTT.

V usage is TRBV7-9 and J usage is TRBJ1-3; D uncertain. V lost 5 bases to trimming and J lost 0 bases, with 14 bases between them. This CDR3 contains 16 residues. Germline values: CDR1 SEHNR, CDR2 FQNEAQ (reference sequence). The CDR3 bases are TGTGCCAGCAGCCCAAAAAGACGGGTCTCTGGAAACACCATATATTTT. Its translation is CASSPKRRVSGNTIYF.

This clonotype has only a few counts. This chain joins TRBV7-8 and TRBJ2-7, with 9 bases that match TRBD2. The CDR3 is 16 residues long. From germline, CDR1 is SGHVS and CDR2 FQNEAQ. The ends lost 6 bases at V and 12 bases at J; junction bases unmatched: 21. This chain's CDR3 is CASSARRGLLSGSPYF. Here the CDR3 DNA reads TGTGCCAGCAGTGCTAGAAGAGGTCTCCTTAGCGGGAGTCCGTACTTC.

The chain recombines TRBV19 with TRBJ1-5, with D perhaps TRBD1 (6 bases). Germline CDR1 is LNHDA and CDR2 is SQIVND (reference sequence). V was cut by 4 bases and J by 0 bases, with 16 bases left in between. The CDR3 totals 17 residues. The CDR3 loop reads CASSTPTGLNSNQPQHF. The CDR3 nucleotides read TGTGCCAGTAGTACACCTACAGGGCTTAATAGCAATCAGCCCCAGCATTTT.